This entry is about one TCR beta chain. What it binds is not known. Trimming removed 5 bases at V and 1 base at J, with 17 bases between. CDR3 length: 16 amino acids. Germline V gene sequence: CDR1 SEHNR, CDR2 FQNEAQ (reference sequence). The data originate from a study of graft-versus-host responses after intestinal transplantation. About the research overall: Each recipient received anti-thymocyte globulin induction, then tacrolimus and steroids for about 3 years. Overall study findings and caveats: Marrow from the recipient contained GvH clones, some of which had appeared first in ileum or blood.

Data came from immunoSEQ multiplex PCR; TCRdb stores just in-frame clones and leaves some out. In the table there are over 90,000 clones, 93% of which are singletons. The sequence came from a human donor who received an intestinal transplant. The chain recombines TRBV7-9 with TRBJ2-5; possibly TRBD1 for D (5 bases). The specimen was unstimulated CD8+ T cells sorted from spleen or lymph node cells, collected before intestinal transplant. In nucleotides, the CDR3 is TGTGCCAGCAGCGAGATACCTAGGGGTGCCCAAGAGACCCAGTACTTC. This codes for CASSEIPRGAQETQYF.